Described below is a single T cell receptor (beta chain) sequence and its context. This clone's antigen is unknown. No much larger clone is present one base from it, and per-base qualities are unavailable. The library was built by means of RT-PCR. Sequencing took place on an Illumina HiSeq 2500. Clones were called with MiXCR by TCRdb after fastp trimmed the public reads at Q25, and only in-frame beta chains were retained. Every entry covers one CDR3 protein and lists the most common genes and DNA from its rows. For this sample the table gives 500,000 to 700,000 distinct CDR3 sequences, of which roughly a quarter were detected only once. The ten largest clones capture under 3.5% of the sample. Looking up the germline V gene yields CDR1 SQVTM and CDR2 ANQGSEA. CDR3 length: 14 amino acids, cysteine to phenylalanine. The CDR3 DNA has 42 bases and is translated from base 1. For this chain, trimming is 4 bases at the V end and 1 base at the J end, and the number of junction bases without a gene match is 4.

The data derive from a study of response to subunit inactivated influenza vaccine (dated by TCRdb to 2016 to 2018). About the study as a whole: To follow how T cells responded to a trivalent subunit inactivated influenza vaccine, the researchers relied on deep quantitative profiling of the T cell receptor repertoire. The paper as a whole reports these results and caveats: It was suggested by the authors that each seasonal influenza vaccination may recruit only a limited number of new T cells.

These sequences were also reported in another study, on T cells expressing NK-cell markers. As the second publication notes: TCR beta cDNA libraries were prepared using 5'RACE template switching, which introduced a universal primer site and unique molecular identifiers. Three sorted T-cell subsets (CD3+CD56+NKG2C+, CD3+CD56+NKG2C- and CD3+CD56-NKG2C+) from eight donors had their TCR beta-chain repertoires profiled. Of the eight sequenced donors, seven were found to be HCMV-seropositive and one was found to be HCMV-seronegative. In several experiments an anti-gammadeltaTCR antibody was added to restrict sorting to alphabetaTCR-expressing T cells. For five or six donors, the dominant CD3+CD56+NKG2C+ clonotypes were among the top 10 CD8+ clonotypes and accounted for about 1.0-8% of CD8+ T cells. Those dominant clonotypes were again the most abundant among CD3+CD56-NKG2C+ cells in a few donors, at about 25-65%. Whether the expanded NKG2C-expressing T cell clones were specific for HCMV antigens was left unclear. All eight donors whose samples were sequenced were randomly selected healthy volunteers, three of them men and five women. A commercial ELISA kit detecting HCMV-specific IgG in serum was used to determine HCMV serostatus. Ficoll density gradient centrifugation was used to isolate peripheral blood mononuclear cells from blood. CD4+ and CD8+ T cells were isolated from PBMC by magnetic immunoseparation with Miltenyi isolation kits. Priming for cDNA synthesis came from the TCR beta constant segment, and two successive PCR amplification steps followed. Sequencing of the libraries produced 2 x 150 bp reads on Illumina HiSeq 2000/2500, MiSeq or NextSeq. MIGEC was used to demultiplex reads and group reads by UMI, and MiTCR was used to assemble and quantify clonotypes. To remove erroneous sequences, TCR cDNA sequences were retained only when supported by two or more reads. The tcR package was used for downstream repertoire analysis, and clonotypes were matched across fractions by CDR3 nucleotide sequence plus V segment. Antigen specificity was annotated against VDJdb with VDJmatch, allowing one amino acid substitution in CDR3.

The sequence was obtained from a man in his fifties or sixties who received an inactivated influenza vaccine. Donor details come from another sample of the same person, matched by shared clones. The sample was CD4+ T cells sorted from PBMCs, taken 12 days after vaccination. The chain employs TRBV29-1 and TRBJ2-5; TRBD1 matches 9 bases in the middle. The bases are TGCAGCGTTGCGGGACAGGGTTCCCAAGAGACCCAGTACTTC. Protein translation: CSVAGQGSQETQYF. With all but the CDR3 taken from the reference TRBV29-1 and TRBJ2-5 genes, the full variable domain is: SAVISQKPSRDICQRGTSLTIQCQVDSQVTMMFWYRQQPGQSLTLIATANQGSEATYESGFVIDKFPISRPNLTFSTLTVSNMSPEDSSIYLCSVAGQGSQETQYFGPGTRLLVL.